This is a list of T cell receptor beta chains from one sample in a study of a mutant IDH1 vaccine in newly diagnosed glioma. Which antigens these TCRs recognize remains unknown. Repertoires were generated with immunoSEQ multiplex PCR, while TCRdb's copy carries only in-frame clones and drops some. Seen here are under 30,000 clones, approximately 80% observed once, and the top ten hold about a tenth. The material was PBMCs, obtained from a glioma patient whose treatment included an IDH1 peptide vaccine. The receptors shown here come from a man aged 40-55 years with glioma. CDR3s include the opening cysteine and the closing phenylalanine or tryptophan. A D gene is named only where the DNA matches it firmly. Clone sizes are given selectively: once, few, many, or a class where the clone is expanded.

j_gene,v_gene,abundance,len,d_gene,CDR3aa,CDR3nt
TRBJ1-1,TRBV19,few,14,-,CASSWGQLNTEAFF,TGTGCCAGTAGTTGGGGACAATTGAACACTGAAGCTTTCTTT
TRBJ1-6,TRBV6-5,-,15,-,CASSARDTYNSPLHF,TGTGCCAGCAGCGCTCGGGACACCTATAATTCACCCCTCCACTTT
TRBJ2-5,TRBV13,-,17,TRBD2,CASSPAPGLADQETQYF,TGTGCCAGCAGCCCAGCCCCGGGACTAGCGGATCAAGAGACCCAGTACTTC
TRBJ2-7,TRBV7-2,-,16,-,CASSFEGTLGTYEQYF,TGTGCCAGCAGCTTTGAGGGTACACTCGGAACCTACGAGCAGTACTTC
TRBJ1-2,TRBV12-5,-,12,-,CASGLTSRGYTF,TGTGCTAGTGGTTTGACCAGCCGGGGCTACACCTTC
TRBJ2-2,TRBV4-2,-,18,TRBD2,CASSQGPAGGPGTGELFF,TGTGCCAGCAGCCAAGGCCCAGCGGGAGGGCCCGGCACCGGGGAGCTGTTTTTT
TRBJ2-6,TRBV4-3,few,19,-,CASSQDWEDTISGANVLTF,TGCGCCAGCAGCCAAGATTGGGAGGACACAATCTCTGGGGCCAACGTCCTGACTTTC
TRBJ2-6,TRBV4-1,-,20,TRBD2,CASSQVGLAGGPTGANVLTF,TGCGCCAGCAGCCAAGTCGGCCTAGCGGGAGGTCCTACTGGGGCCAACGTCCTGACTTTC
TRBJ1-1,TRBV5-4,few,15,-,CASSWGTAAGTEAFF,TGTGCCAGCAGCTGGGGGACCGCCGCGGGCACTGAAGCTTTCTTT
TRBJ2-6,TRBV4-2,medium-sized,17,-,CASSRGDSHSGANVLTF,TGTGCCAGCAGCCGCGGGGATTCGCACTCTGGGGCCAACGTCCTGACTTTC
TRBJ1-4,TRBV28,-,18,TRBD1,CASSRLGLGTGGNEKLFF,TGTGCCAGCAGTCGTTTAGGGCTCGGGACAGGGGGCAATGAAAAACTGTTTTTT
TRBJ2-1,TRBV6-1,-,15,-,CASSAPGAAFNEQFF,TGTGCCAGCAGTGCCCCAGGCGCGGCCTTTAATGAGCAGTTCTTC
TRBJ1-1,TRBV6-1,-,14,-,CASDRDAGFSEAFF,TGTGCCAGTGACCGGGACGCAGGCTTCTCTGAAGCTTTCTTT
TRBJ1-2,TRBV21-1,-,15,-,CASSKGTGTGTGYTF,TGTGCCAGCAGCAAAGGGACCGGGACAGGAACTGGCTACACCTTC
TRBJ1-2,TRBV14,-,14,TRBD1,CASRPDRVEDGYTF,TGTGCCAGCAGACCTGACAGGGTGGAGGATGGCTACACCTTC
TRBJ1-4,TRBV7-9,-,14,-,CASSQSGTNEKLFF,TGTGCCAGCAGCCAGTCGGGGACTAATGAAAAACTGTTTTTT
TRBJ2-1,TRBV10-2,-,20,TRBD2,CASSSQSNNQAGGSYNEQFF,TGCGCCAGCAGTAGTCAGTCAAATAACCAAGCGGGGGGCTCCTACAATGAGCAGTTCTTC